The present T cell receptor beta chain was sequenced within a study of OX40 agonist ivuxolimab in advanced cancers. This CDR3 has 13 residues. Germline V gives CDR1 SGHDT, CDR2 YYEEEE. The ends lost 4 bases at V and 10 bases at J; junction bases unmatched: 8. Profiled with immunoSEQ multiplex PCR; TCRdb holds only in-frame clones, not every one. Among around 33,000 clones listed, around 84% were seen once. Notes on the study in general: On average, a greater number of expanded clones characterised CD8+ T cells relative to CD4+.

Turning to this clone: Its target is unknown.

The sequence came from an adult with an advanced solid tumor such as melanoma, head and neck, liver or kidney cancer. The V call is TRBV5-6, the J call TRBJ2-1; 7 bases match TRBD2. Sequenced material: CD4+ or CD8+ T cells sorted from blood, taken in a trial of the OX40 agonist ivuxolimab. Here the CDR3 DNA reads TGTGCCAGCAGCGGGGACTACCGGGGGGAGCAGTTCTTC. It specifies CASSGDYRGEQFF.